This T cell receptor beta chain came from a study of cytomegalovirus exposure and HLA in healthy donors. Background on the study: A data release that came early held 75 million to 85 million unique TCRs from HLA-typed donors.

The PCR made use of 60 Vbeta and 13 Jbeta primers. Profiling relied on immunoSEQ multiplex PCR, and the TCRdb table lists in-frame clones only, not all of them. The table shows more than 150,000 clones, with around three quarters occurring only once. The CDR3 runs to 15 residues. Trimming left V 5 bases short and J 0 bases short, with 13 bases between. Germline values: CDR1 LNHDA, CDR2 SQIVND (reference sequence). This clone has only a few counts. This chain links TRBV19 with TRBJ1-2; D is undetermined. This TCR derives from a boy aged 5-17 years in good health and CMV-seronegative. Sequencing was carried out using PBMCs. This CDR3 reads CASSPATRANYGYTF. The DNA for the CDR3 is TGTGCCAGTAGTCCGGCTACTAGGGCTAACTATGGCTACACCTTC.